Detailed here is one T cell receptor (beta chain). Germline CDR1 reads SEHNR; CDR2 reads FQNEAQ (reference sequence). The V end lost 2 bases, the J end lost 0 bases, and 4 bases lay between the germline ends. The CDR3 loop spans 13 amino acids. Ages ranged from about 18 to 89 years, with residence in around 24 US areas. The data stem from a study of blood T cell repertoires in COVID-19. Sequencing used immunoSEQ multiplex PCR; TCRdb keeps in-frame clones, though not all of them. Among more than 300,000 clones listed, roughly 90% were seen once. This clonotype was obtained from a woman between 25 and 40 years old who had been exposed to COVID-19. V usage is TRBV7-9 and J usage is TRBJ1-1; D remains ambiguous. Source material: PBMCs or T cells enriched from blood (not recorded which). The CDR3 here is CASSLTLNTEAFF. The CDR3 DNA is TGTGCCAGCAGCTTAACATTGAACACTGAAGCTTTCTTT.